The 30 T cell receptor beta chains given below trace back to one sample, sequenced in a study of blood T cell repertoires in COVID-19. TCRdb's table, derived via immunoSEQ multiplex PCR, lists solely in-frame clones and lacks some. The sample consists of approximately 200,000 clones, more than 75% of them appearing once. Sequenced material: peripheral blood. These receptors originate from an older person with COVID-19, enrolled during active disease.

This rearrangement joins TRBV9 to TRBJ1-5, with TRBD1 identical over 9 bases. V trimming: 3 bases; J trimming: 5 bases; junction bases outside the gene matches: 3. The germline V gene has CDR1 SGDLS and CDR2 YYNGEE. This CDR3 is built from 14 residues. The CDR3 DNA reads TGTGCCAGCAGCGCCGGGACAGGGCATCAGCCCCAGCATTTT. Encoded protein: CASSAGTGHQPQHF.

V is TRBV7-2 and J is TRBJ2-5, with TRBD2 as a possible D gene (5 bases). Deletions cut 8 bases from V and 5 bases from J, with 21 bases between. CDR1 is SGHTA and CDR2 is FQGNSA in the germline V gene. The CDR3 spans 15 residues. CDR3 loop: CASHPQVASTETQYF. DNA of the CDR3: TGTGCCAGCCACCCCCAAGTAGCTAGCACGGAGACCCAGTACTTC.

J is TRBJ1-1 and V is TRBV12-3 or TRBV12-4, with D maybe TRBD1 (5 bases). The V gene lost 4 bases and the J gene lost 3 bases, with 9 bases spanning the gap. The CDR3 loop spans 13 amino acids. CDR3 DNA: TGTGCCAGCAGTTGGCAGGGCGACACTGAAGCTTTCTTT. It translates to CASSWQGDTEAFF.

A few counts support this clone. V usage is TRBV7-9 and J usage is TRBJ1-2, with 8 bases matching TRBD1. The CDR3 consists of 15 residues. Looked up from germline, CDR1 is SEHNR and CDR2 is FQNEAQ (reference sequence). Trimming removed 5 bases from V and 7 bases from J; junction bases left unmatched: 12. This CDR3 is CASSQATGDFGGYTF. The CDR3 DNA reads TGTGCCAGCAGCCAAGCGACAGGGGACTTCGGTGGCTACACCTTC.

The chain combines TRBV7-9 with TRBJ1-5, with D unclear. Germline V lookup: CDR1 SEHNR, CDR2 FQNEAQ (reference sequence). The V gene lost 4 bases and the J gene lost 3 bases, with 16 bases spanning the gap. This CDR3 is built from 16 residues. The DNA for the CDR3 is TGTGCCAGCAGCTCCTCGACGGGTCTAGCCAATCAGCCCCAGCATTTT. Amino acids: CASSSSTGLANQPQHF. The complete variable domain, with remaining parts taken from reference TRBV7-9 and TRBJ1-5, reads DTGVSQNPRHKITKRGQNVTFRCDPISEHNRLYWYRQTLGQGPEFLTYFQNEAQLEKSRLLSDRFSAERPKGSFSTLEIQRTEQGDSAMYLCASSSSTGLANQPQHFGDGTRLSIL.

This clone was seen a few times. The DNA for the CDR3 is TGTGCCACCAGCAGAAATAGCGGGAGCCAATACAATGAGCAGTTCTTC. Amino acids: CATSRNSGSQYNEQFF. The chain recombines TRBV15 with TRBJ2-1; TRBD2 aligns across 9 bases. CDR3 length equals 16 residues. Losses at the gene ends were 2 bases for V and 4 bases for J; bases not matched to a gene: 6. Looked up from germline, CDR1 is LNHNV and CDR2 is YYDKDF (reference sequence). The entire variable domain, with the rest obtained from reference TRBV15 and TRBJ2-1, is as follows: DAMVIQNPRYQVTQFGKPVTLSCSQTLNHNVMYWYQQKSSQAPKLLFHYYDKDFNNEADTPDNFQSRRPNTSFCFLDIRSPGLGDTAMYLCATSRNSGSQYNEQFFGPGTRLTVL.

The CDR3 bases are TGTGCCAGCAATCCTAGCGGGGAGCACTTCTACGAGCAGTACTTC. It yields the protein CASNPSGEHFYEQYF. The chain has TRBV7-2 and TRBJ2-7, with 9 bases that match TRBD2. V lost 7 bases and J lost 3; bases outside the gene matches: 10. In germline, CDR1 is SGHTA, CDR2 FQGNSA. This CDR3 is built from 15 residues.

CDR3 sequence reads: CASSRQTGWNTEAFF. CDR3 DNA sequence: TGTGCCAGCAGCCGACAAACAGGGTGGAACACTGAAGCTTTCTTT. The chain links TRBV28 to TRBJ1-1; D possibly corresponds to TRBD1 (6 bases). The CDR3 is 15 residues long. Germline V CDR1 and CDR2: MDHEN, SYDVKM. Trimming took 6 bases from V and 1 from J, leaving 15 bases between them.

The chain joins TRBV18 to TRBJ1-4, with 10 bases aligning to TRBD1. The CDR3 consists of 14 residues. Trimming took 5 bases from V and 11 from J; bases not matched to a gene: 8. Germline V CDR1 and CDR2: KGHSH, LQKENI. Here the CDR3 DNA reads TGTGCCAGCTCAAAGACAGGGGGCGAATGGAAACTGTTTTTT. Its protein product is CASSKTGGEWKLFF.

The genes are TRBV5-4 and TRBJ1-6, with a tentative D call TRBD1 (6 bases). The CDR3 runs to 16 residues. Germline CDR1 reads SGHNT; CDR2 reads YYREEE (reference sequence). The V end was cut by 4 bases, the J end by 7 bases, with 18 bases between. CDR3 DNA sequence: TGTGCCAGCAGCACTAGGGGGTTGGGTCGGAATTCACCCCTCCACTTT. As protein: CASSTRGLGRNSPLHF.

The V gene is TRBV9, the J gene TRBJ2-1, with a weak D call TRBD2 (5 bases). This CDR3 is built from 15 residues. The germline gives CDR1 SGDLS, CDR2 YYNGEE. The ends were cut back, 0 bases at V and 3 bases at J, with 10 bases in the middle. CDR3 coding DNA: TGTGCCAGCAGCGTAGATCCCGGGGACTACAATGAGCAGTTCTTC. Translation: CASSVDPGDYNEQFF.

The chain combines TRBV2 with TRBJ2-3, with TRBD2 matching over 10 bases. V lost 7 bases and J lost 2; bases outside the gene matches: 12. The CDR3 has 17 residues. Germline CDR1 is SNHLY and CDR2 is FYNNEI. The CDR3 DNA reads as TGTGCCAGCATGGCCGGTAGCGGGGGGTTAGACACAGATACGCAGTATTTT. This codes for CASMAGSGGLDTDTQYF.

The J gene is TRBJ1-1, the V gene TRBV28; 7 positions agree with TRBD1. The CDR3 covers 15 residues. The V gene's germline CDR1 is MDHEN and CDR2 SYDVKM. V trimming: 2 bases; J trimming: 2 bases; junction bases outside the gene matches: 5. The CDR3 DNA reads TGTGCCAGCAGTTTAGGCCAGGGGGGAAACACTGAAGCTTTCTTT. This codes for CASSLGQGGNTEAFF.

This chain links TRBV7-2 with TRBJ1-4; D is unresolved. The CDR3 totals 15 residues. Deletions cut 5 bases from V and 11 bases from J, with 21 bases between. The germline V gene has CDR1 SGHTA and CDR2 FQGNSA. CDR3 coding DNA: TGTGCCAGCAGCGAGCGGAGTATGGGAACGGGGAAACTGTTTTTT. This codes for CASSERSMGTGKLFF.

This chain uses TRBV6-6 with TRBJ2-7; D possibly corresponds to TRBD1 (6 bases). Germline CDR1 is MNHNY and CDR2 is SVGAGI (reference sequence). CDR3 size: 14 residues. Trimming cost V 5 bases and J 2 bases, with 13 bases left between them. CDR3 amino acids: CASSIQGTTYEQYF. The CDR3, as DNA: TGTGCCAGCAGTATACAGGGAACGACCTACGAGCAGTACTTC.

The chain employs TRBV7-9 and TRBJ1-4; 9 bases agree with TRBD1. From germline, CDR1 is SEHNR and CDR2 FQNEAQ (reference sequence). Germline trimming cut 2 bases from V and 8 bases from J; bases unmatched to any gene: 6. The CDR3 has 15 residues. The CDR3 loop reads CASSLKTGGGEKLFF. CDR3 nucleotide sequence: TGTGCCAGCAGCTTAAAGACAGGGGGTGGGGAAAAACTGTTTTTT.

DNA for the CDR3: TGTGCCTGGAGTACGCGGGCCTACAATGAGCAGTTCTTC. Protein sequence: CAWSTRAYNEQFF. V is TRBV30 and J is TRBJ2-1, with D maybe TRBD2 (5 bases). V dropped 2 bases and J dropped 2 bases, with 7 bases sitting between them. The CDR3 contains 13 residues. Germline CDR1 reads GTSNPN; CDR2 reads SVGIG (reference sequence).

The chain couples TRBV5-6 to TRBJ2-5; 7 bases line up with TRBD1. Germline V gene lookup returns CDR1 SGHDT and CDR2 YYEEEE. V trimming: 0 bases; J trimming: 7 bases; junction bases outside the gene matches: 6. The CDR3 spans 14 residues. This chain's CDR3 is CASSLGGQYGTQYF. The CDR3 coding sequence is TGTGCCAGCAGCTTGGGGGGACAGTATGGGACCCAGTACTTC.

This chain uses TRBV7-2 with TRBJ1-3, with no clear D. Germline CDR1 and CDR2: SGHTA and FQGNSA. The CDR3 is 17 residues long. Trimming took 0 bases from V and 0 from J, leaving 12 bases between them. The CDR3, as DNA: TGTGCCAGCAGCTTAGCTGCCACTGCTTTCTCTGGAAACACCATATATTTT. This translates into CASSLAATAFSGNTIYF.

V and J are TRBV2 and TRBJ2-1; D may be TRBD2 (5 bases). V gave up 7 bases and J gave up 8 bases, with 9 bases separating them. This CDR3 comprises 11 residues. Germline CDR1 reads SNHLY; CDR2 reads FYNNEI. CDR3 sequence reads: CASTGTYEQFF. The CDR3 DNA reads TGTGCCAGCACGGGAACGTATGAGCAGTTCTTC.

The rearrangement uses TRBV6-6 and TRBJ1-4; D remains ambiguous. With 6 bases removed from V and 11 bases from J, the gap between germline ends came to 13 bases. CDR1 and CDR2 (germline): MNHNY, SVGAGI (reference sequence). The CDR3 is 12 amino acids. DNA for the CDR3: TGTGCCAGCAGATACGCCGTGGAGAAACTGTTTTTT. Translating it yields CASRYAVEKLFF.

The genes are TRBV18 and TRBJ2-1; 8 bases map to TRBD2. The CDR3 length is 17 residues. The J segment lost 6 bases and the V segment lost 3 bases, leaving 13 bases of the junction unmatched. Germline CDR1 reads KGHSH; CDR2 reads LQKENI. CDR3 residues: CASSPRSGRGLSNEQFF. The CDR3 coding sequence is TGTGCCAGCTCACCGAGAAGCGGGAGAGGGCTGTCCAATGAGCAGTTCTTC.

The chain joins TRBV6-5 to TRBJ1-1; 7 nucleotides agree with TRBD1. Trimming at V came to 10 bases and at J to 11 bases, leaving 13 bases not matched to a gene. The CDR3 is made up of 12 amino acids. CDR1 and CDR2 (germline): MNHEY, SVGAGI. CDR3 bases: TGTGCCACCAATCCCGACAGGGTGAGCGCTTTCTTT. It translates to CATNPDRVSAFF.

The chain combines TRBV15 with TRBJ1-1, with D possibly matching TRBD1 (6 bases). Trimming cost V 1 base and J 3 bases, with 9 bases left between them. CDR1 is LNHNV, CDR2 YYDKDF, per germline (reference sequence). The CDR3 loop spans 14 amino acids. DNA of the CDR3: TGTGCCACCAGCAGAGGGGGGACATACACTGAAGCTTTCTTT. It specifies CATSRGGTYTEAFF.

The DNA for the CDR3 is TGTGCCAGCACGTCACTAGCGGAAGAGACCCAGTACTTC. Translating gives CASTSLAEETQYF. V is TRBV12-3 or TRBV12-4 and J is TRBJ2-5; 8 bases agree with TRBD2. The CDR3 totals 13 residues. Trimming removed 7 bases from V and 3 bases from J; junction bases left unmatched: 4.

The chain is built from TRBV2 and TRBJ2-1; TRBD2 aligns across 16 bases. This CDR3 is 20 amino acids long. Germline CDR1 is SNHLY and CDR2 is FYNNEI. The trim removed 7 bases at V and 0 bases at J, leaving 12 bases unmatched. Here the CDR3 reads CASKKGAGLAGGTSYNEQFF. CDR3 nucleotides: TGTGCCAGCAAGAAGGGAGCGGGACTAGCGGGAGGGACCTCCTACAATGAGCAGTTCTTC.

The V gene is TRBV6-1, the J gene TRBJ2-5; TRBD2 aligns across 12 bases. Germline values: CDR1 MNHNS, CDR2 SASEGT. The CDR3 totals 16 residues. V gave up 1 base and J gave up 5 bases; unmatched junction bases: 5. CDR3 loop: CASSEGALAGGETQYF. The DNA of the CDR3 is TGTGCCAGCAGTGAAGGGGCCCTAGCGGGAGGGGAGACCCAGTACTTC.

CDR3 bases: TGTGCCAGCAGCGCCCAACTCTCGGAGTTGAACACCATATATTTT. It codes for CASSAQLSELNTIYF. The chain is built from TRBV7-9 and TRBJ1-3; unclear D gene. From germline, CDR1 is SEHNR and CDR2 FQNEAQ (reference sequence). The CDR3 runs to 15 residues. V lost 5 bases and J lost 7, with 18 bases in between.

The genes are TRBV24-1 and TRBJ2-1; weak D call: TRBD2 (5 bases). Germline V gene lookup returns CDR1 KGHDR and CDR2 SFDVKD. The V end lost 3 bases, the J end lost 0 bases, and 8 bases lay between the germline ends. This CDR3 spans 15 amino acids. The CDR3 DNA follows: TGTGCCACCAGTGATGCGGGTCGCTCCTACAATGAGCAGTTCTTC. Residues: CATSDAGRSYNEQFF.

The chain is built from TRBV19 and TRBJ2-1; D unclear. This CDR3 region has 14 residues. V lost 3 bases and J 2 bases, leaving 8 bases between the germline ends. CDR1 LNHDA and CDR2 SQIVND come from the germline V gene (reference sequence). The CDR3 bases are TGTGCCAGTAGTATCGGCGGAACCTACAATGAGCAGTTCTTC. Protein product: CASSIGGTYNEQFF.